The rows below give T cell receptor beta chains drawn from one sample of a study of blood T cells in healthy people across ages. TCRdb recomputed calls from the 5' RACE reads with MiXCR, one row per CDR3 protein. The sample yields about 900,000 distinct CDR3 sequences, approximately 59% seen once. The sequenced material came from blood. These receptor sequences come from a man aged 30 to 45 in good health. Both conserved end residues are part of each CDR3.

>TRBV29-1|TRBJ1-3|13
CSVVTENGNTIYF
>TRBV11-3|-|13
CASSLWTGYEQYF
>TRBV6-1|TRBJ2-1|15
CASSKTRSIHNEQFF
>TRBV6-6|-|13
CASSYTAPDEQYF
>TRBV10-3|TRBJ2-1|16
CAIRPGTSGGAYEQFF
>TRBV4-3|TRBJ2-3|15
CASSQTGGGTDTQYF
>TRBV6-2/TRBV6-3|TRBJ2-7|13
CASSNGEEYEQYF
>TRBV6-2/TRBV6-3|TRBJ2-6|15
CASSQRRSGANVLTF
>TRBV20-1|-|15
CSARELQDMFYEQYF
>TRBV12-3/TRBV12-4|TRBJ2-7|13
CASWAGATYEQYF
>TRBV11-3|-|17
CASSSGTSGVGRETQYF
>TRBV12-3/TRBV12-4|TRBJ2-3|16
CASSYRTGDSTDTQYF
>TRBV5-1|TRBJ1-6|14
CASSWTGNDSPLHF
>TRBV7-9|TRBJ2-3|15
CASSGSGGAGDTQYF
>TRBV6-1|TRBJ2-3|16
CASSEVLGGITDTQYF
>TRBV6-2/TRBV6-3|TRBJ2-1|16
CASTWTVRRVYNEQFF
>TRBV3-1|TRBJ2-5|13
CASSQWDRKTQYF